The 10 T cell receptor beta chains given below trace back to one sample, sequenced in a study of response to subunit inactivated influenza vaccine listed by TCRdb under 2018. The protocol used for the library was RT-PCR. For sequencing, an Illumina HiSeq 2500 was employed. TCRdb's own reprocessing of the public reads used fastp at Q25 and MiXCR and kept productive beta chains. Rows merge per CDR3 protein into single entries with the most common DNA and genes. In all, the sample holds roughly 570,000 distinct CDR3 sequences, and 12% to 15% of those were seen once. The top ten constitute approximately 12% of the sample. This specimen was PBMCs from blood, taken about 12 days after vaccination. The receptor source for this set is a man in his forties or fifties who received an inactivated influenza vaccine. Donor details come from another sample of the same person, matched by shared clones.

This clonotype was picked up a small number of times. The chain uses TRBV20-1 and TRBJ2-3; D is unclear. The CDR3 is 14 residues long. The germline gives CDR1 DFQATT, CDR2 SNEGSKA (reference sequence). V shed 8 bases and J shed 0 bases, with 15 bases lying between them. The CDR3 is CSTRTGPSTDTQYF. The DNA for the CDR3 is TGCAGTACGCGAACCGGCCCGAGCACAGATACGCAGTATTTT.

The V and J genes are TRBV5-5 and TRBJ2-4, with D possibly matching TRBD2 (6 bases). Trimming pared 4 bases from V and 3 bases from J, leaving 20 bases between. Germline V CDR1 and CDR2: SGHKS, YYEKEE (reference sequence). This CDR3 contains 17 residues. In DNA, the CDR3 is TGTGCCAGCAGCCCGGAGGGCTGGGGGATAGGCAAAAACATTCAGTACTTC. Translated: CASSPEGWGIGKNIQYF.

This sequence joins TRBV10-2 and TRBJ1-1, with D unresolved. Germline V gene lookup returns CDR1 WSHSY and CDR2 SAAADI. The CDR3 spans 13 residues. V was clipped by 7 bases and J by 5 bases, with 14 bases between them. In nucleotides, the CDR3 is TGCGCCAGCAACGACGGGTCGAGAACTGAAGCTTTCTTT. Translating gives CASNDGSRTEAFF.

This chain connects TRBV5-4 to TRBJ2-2; 12 nucleotides align to TRBD2. Germline V CDR1 and CDR2: SGHNT, YYREEE (reference sequence). The CDR3 runs 16 residues. Trimming removed 4 bases from V and 5 bases from J; junction bases left unmatched: 6. The CDR3 spells CASSTGLAGPTGELFF. CDR3 coding DNA: TGTGCCAGCAGCACCGGACTAGCGGGACCAACCGGGGAGCTGTTTTTT.

This clonotype came up a few times. The rearrangement links TRBV5-6 to TRBJ2-1; 7 bases align to TRBD1. This CDR3 region has 15 residues. The germline V gene encodes CDR1 SGHDT and CDR2 YYEEEE. V gave up 1 base and J gave up 15 bases; unmatched junction bases: 16. CDR3 coding DNA: TGTGCCAGCAGCTTGTTAGGGGACAGTATAAAACCGGGGTTCTTC. Its translation: CASSLLGDSIKPGFF.

The rearrangement joins TRBV12-3 or TRBV12-4 to TRBJ2-5; the D is unclear. CDR3 length: 17 amino acids. Trimming left V 6 bases short and J 5 bases short, with 25 bases between. The CDR3 loop is CASSLKRRAILRETQYF. The CDR3 nucleotides are TGTGCCAGCAGCCTCAAGAGACGGGCAATACTGAGGGAGACCCAGTACTTC.

The rearrangement links TRBV7-9 to TRBJ1-1; TRBD1 matches at 10 bases. V was clipped by 0 bases and J by 11 bases; unmatched bases: 9. The CDR3 is 15 residues long. The germline V gene encodes CDR1 SEHNR and CDR2 FQNEAQ (reference sequence). The CDR3 DNA reads as TGTGCCAGCAGCTTAGCGCCGGGACAGGGGATGTTTGCTTTCTTT. It specifies CASSLAPGQGMFAFF.

This clonotype occurred a few times. The DNA of the CDR3 is TGTGCCAGCAGTTTGGGGCAGGGGGCCTTCGAGCAGTACTTC. Translation gives CASSLGQGAFEQYF. V gene TRBV27 combines with J gene TRBJ2-7, with 8 positions matching TRBD1. Germline CDR1 MNHEY, CDR2 SMNVEV (reference sequence). Losses at the gene ends were 3 bases for V and 6 bases for J; bases not matched to a gene: 7. This CDR3 has 14 amino acids.

This clonotype was found a few times. The V and J genes are TRBV12-3 or TRBV12-4 and TRBJ1-5; maybe TRBD1 (5 bases). V dropped 0 bases and J dropped 3 bases, with 15 bases sitting between them. This CDR3 has 17 amino acids. CDR3 sequence: CASSLAQGRVSNQPQHF. Written as DNA, the CDR3 is TGTGCCAGCAGTTTAGCGCAGGGACGGGTTTCCAATCAGCCCCAGCATTTT.

V is TRBV10-3 and J is TRBJ1-5, with D maybe TRBD1 (5 bases). Germline values: CDR1 ENHRY, CDR2 SYGVKD. The CDR3 runs 16 residues. Trimming cost V 3 bases and J 0 bases, with 12 bases left between them. In DNA, the CDR3 is TGTGCCATCAGTGACGGTGGGACCGATAGCAATCAGCCCCAGCATTTT. Translated, it gives CAISDGGTDSNQPQHF.